The 20 T cell receptor beta chains below come from one sample, sequenced in a study of T cell responses to AZD1222 COVID-19 vaccine. Sequencing used immunoSEQ multiplex PCR; TCRdb keeps in-frame clones, though not all of them. The data hold about 110,000 clones, with 70% to 90% observed a single time. Sequencing was performed on peripheral blood, taken on day 0 of MenACWY control vaccination. These receptors originate from an adult in good health.

This CDR3 is CATKTYGTPYF. The CDR3 nucleotides read TGTGCCACCAAGACATATGGGACTCCATATTTT. The J gene is TRBJ1-3, the V gene TRBV28; perhaps TRBD1 as D (5 bases). The CDR3 is 11 residues long. From germline, CDR1 is MDHEN and CDR2 SYDVKM. The ends were cut back, 10 bases at V and 15 bases at J, with 19 bases in the middle.

The genes are TRBV19 and TRBJ2-3; 12 nucleotides agree with TRBD2. Germline V lookup: CDR1 LNHDA, CDR2 SQIVND (reference sequence). CDR3 size: 18 residues. V trimming: 5 bases; J trimming: 2 bases; junction bases outside the gene matches: 11. The CDR3 loop reads CASSAATSGRIYTDTQYF. Here the CDR3 DNA reads TGTGCCAGTAGTGCAGCCACTAGCGGGAGGATCTACACAGATACGCAGTATTTT.

The V call is TRBV6-2 or TRBV6-3, the J call TRBJ2-5, with D perhaps matching TRBD2 (5 bases). This CDR3 comprises 16 residues. Germline V gene data show CDR1 as MNHEY and CDR2 as SVGEGT. The V and J ends lost 1 base and 0 bases respectively, with 12 bases between them. CDR3 bases: TGTGCCAGCAGTTACTTCTCGGGGAAGTACCAAGAGACCCAGTACTTC. This codes for CASSYFSGKYQETQYF.

The rearrangement joins TRBV6-5 to TRBJ1-1; the D gene is possibly TRBD1 (6 bases). Germline CDR1 reads MNHEY; CDR2 reads SVGAGI. The CDR3 totals 12 residues. V was pared by 10 bases and J by 1 base, with 10 bases between. CDR3 nucleotide sequence: TGTGCCATACAGGGACCGAACACTGAAGCTTTCTTT. Protein sequence: CAIQGPNTEAFF.

V usage is TRBV28 and J usage is TRBJ1-1; D possibly corresponds to TRBD1 (6 bases). Germline values: CDR1 MDHEN, CDR2 SYDVKM. Trimming took 7 bases from V and 5 from J, leaving 26 bases between them. There are 17 residues in the CDR3. CDR3 protein: CASKRGARRGKGTEAFF. The CDR3 DNA reads as TGTGCCAGCAAAAGGGGGGCCCGGCGGGGTAAGGGAACTGAAGCTTTCTTT.

The chain combines TRBV7-8 with TRBJ2-5; no reliable D call. The CDR3 runs 13 residues. V dropped 0 bases and J dropped 4 bases, with 6 bases sitting between them. Per the germline V gene, CDR1 is SGHVS and CDR2 is FQNEAQ. The CDR3 loop is CASSLAGGETQYF. For the CDR3, the DNA is TGTGCCAGCAGCTTAGCGGGCGGAGAGACCCAGTACTTC.

The V gene is TRBV7-2, the J gene TRBJ1-5, with D possibly matching TRBD1 (6 bases). Trimming shortened V by 5 bases and J by 9 bases, and 20 bases separated the two germline ends. Germline V lookup: CDR1 SGHTA, CDR2 FQGNSA. The CDR3 has 15 residues. Written as DNA, the CDR3 is TGTGCCAGCAGCCCCCCGGGGGGCGGGGTAGGGCCCCAGCATTTT. It encodes CASSPPGGGVGPQHF.

The chain links TRBV5-6 to TRBJ2-3; 11 bases fit TRBD2. The germline V gene encodes CDR1 SGHDT and CDR2 YYEEEE. J lost 1 base, V lost 3 bases, and 4 bases had no gene match. The CDR3 extends over 16 amino acids. DNA of the CDR3: TGTGCCAGCAGCTCTCTTAGCGGGGGGGGCACAGATACGCAGTATTTT. Protein product: CASSSLSGGGTDTQYF. Using reference TRBV5-6 and TRBJ2-3 for the parts outside the CDR3, the full variable domain is DAGVTQSPTHLIKTRGQQVTLRCSPKSGHDTVSWYQQALGQGPQFIFQYYEEEERQRGNFPDRFSGHQFPNYSSELNVNALLLGDSALYLCASSSLSGGGTDTQYFGPGTRLTVL.

This sequence joins TRBV18 and TRBJ2-1; possible D gene TRBD2, 6 bases. The V and J ends lost 2 bases and 5 bases respectively, with 10 bases between them. The germline gives CDR1 KGHSH, CDR2 LQKENI. The CDR3 is 14 residues long. CDR3 loop: CASSPRRGNNEQFF. The CDR3 DNA is TGTGCCAGCTCACCAAGGCGGGGTAACAATGAGCAGTTCTTC.

The V gene is TRBV4-3, the J gene TRBJ2-5; TRBD2 might be the D (6 bases). Between the trimmed V and J ends, which lost 0 bases and 5 bases, there was a span of 10 bases. CDR3 length: 14 residues. CDR1 and CDR2 (germline): LGHNA, YSLEER. The CDR3 loop reads CASSQDSGRETQYF. As DNA, the CDR3 is TGCGCCAGCAGCCAAGATTCGGGGAGGGAGACCCAGTACTTC.

The chain carries TRBV27 and TRBJ2-2; 8 positions match TRBD1. The CDR3 is 14 amino acids. Trimming removed 6 bases from V and 6 bases from J; junction bases left unmatched: 6. Per the germline V gene, CDR1 is MNHEY and CDR2 is SMNVEV (reference sequence). The CDR3: CASSLDRAAGELFF. In nucleotides, the CDR3 is TGTGCCAGCAGCCTGGACAGGGCTGCCGGGGAGCTGTTTTTT.

CDR3 amino acids: CASSLARLAGHTARNEQFF. In DNA, the CDR3 is TGCGCCAGCAGCTTGGCCCGACTAGCAGGTCACACCGCACGCAATGAGCAGTTCTTC. The chain joins TRBV5-1 to TRBJ2-1; 7 positions agree with TRBD2. Losses at the gene ends were 0 bases for V and 6 bases for J; bases not matched to a gene: 18. The CDR3 extends over 19 amino acids. Germline CDR1 SGHRS, CDR2 YFSETQ.

The V gene is TRBV6-6, the J gene TRBJ2-5, with 9 bases fitting TRBD1. Germline V gives CDR1 MNHNY, CDR2 SVGAGI (reference sequence). This CDR3 comprises 15 residues. Trimming at V came to 3 bases and at J to 4 bases, leaving 6 bases not matched to a gene. The CDR3 DNA reads TGTGCCAGCAGTTATGGGGACAGGGAGGGAGAGACCCAGTACTTC. The encoded protein is CASSYGDREGETQYF.

This chain links TRBV7-9 with TRBJ2-7; maybe TRBD1 (5 bases). CDR3 length: 14 residues. Germline values: CDR1 SEHNR, CDR2 FQNEAQ (reference sequence). V dropped 5 bases and J dropped 0 bases, with 11 bases sitting between them. The CDR3 coding sequence is TGTGCCAGCAGCCTCCGAGACAGCTCCTACGAGCAGTACTTC. Its protein product is CASSLRDSSYEQYF.

The V gene is TRBV30, the J gene TRBJ2-1; D is perhaps TRBD1 (6 bases). V lost 1 base and J lost 8, with 12 bases in between. This CDR3 contains 13 residues. Germline-derived CDR1 and CDR2 are GTSNPN and SVGIG (reference sequence). The CDR3 region has the DNA TGTGCCTGGAGTGGGACAGTCCGCGATGAGCAGTTCTTC. Translation gives CAWSGTVRDEQFF.

In its sample, this clone was seen once. This chain links TRBV6-2 or TRBV6-3 with TRBJ2-2, with TRBD1 identical over 7 bases. The CDR3 has 16 residues. CDR1 is MNHEY, CDR2 SVGEGT, per germline. Losses at the gene ends were 0 bases for V and 7 bases for J; bases not matched to a gene: 8. Here the CDR3 DNA reads TGTGCCAGCAGTTACTCGAAGGGGGCCGACGGCGGGGAGCTGTTTTTT. Amino acid sequence: CASSYSKGADGGELFF.

This clone showed up just once. The chain employs TRBV2 and TRBJ1-1, with no clear D. The CDR3 totals 13 residues. From germline, CDR1 is SNHLY and CDR2 FYNNEI. V dropped 10 bases and J dropped 3 bases, with 15 bases sitting between them. CDR3 sequence (DNA): TGTGCCAACCAATTCCGGGAAGACACTGAAGCTTTCTTT. It translates to CANQFREDTEAFF.

The chain combines TRBV19 with TRBJ1-6; D is undetermined. V was trimmed by 7 bases and J by 5 bases, leaving 12 bases between them. The CDR3 has 14 residues. CDR1 LNHDA and CDR2 SQIVND come from the germline V gene (reference sequence). CDR3 amino acids: CASTNRHDNSPLHF. CDR3 in DNA: TGTGCCAGTACCAATAGACACGATAATTCACCCCTCCACTTT.

The chain is built from TRBV27 and TRBJ2-2, with 11 bases matching TRBD1. V lost 3 bases, J lost 4 bases, and 4 bases stayed unmatched. Germline loops: CDR1 MNHEY, CDR2 SMNVEV (reference sequence). The CDR3 totals 16 residues. The CDR3 loop reads CASSFSGTGGTGELFF. Written as DNA, the CDR3 is TGTGCCAGCAGTTTCTCCGGGACAGGGGGCACCGGGGAGCTGTTTTTT.

The chain carries TRBV6-5 and TRBJ2-3; possible D gene TRBD2, 5 bases. Trimming cost V 8 bases and J 0 bases, with 12 bases left between them. Germline V gives CDR1 MNHEY, CDR2 SVGAGI. This CDR3 contains 14 residues. Here the CDR3 DNA reads TGTGCCAGCCTCCGTCGAGGGAGCACAGATACGCAGTATTTT. Protein: CASLRRGSTDTQYF.